These 9 T cell receptor beta chains share one sample of origin, sequenced in a study of T cell repertoires in cytomegalovirus infection. MiXCR, run by TCRdb on the reads, gives a single entry per CDR3 protein. The repertoire consists of around 360,000 distinct CDR3 sequences, with roughly 34% occurring once and the leading ten covering approximately 13%. For these receptors, no antigen is known. The source material was cultured PBMCs, sampled from culture after CMV antigen stimulation. The receptors were sampled from a human donor in good health (CMV status not recorded). Some clones in this sample may be carry-over from other donors' samples.

This clonotype occurred many times. V and J are TRBV7-2 and TRBJ1-2, with D possibly being TRBD1 (6 bases). Trimming cost V 5 bases and J 5 bases, with 15 bases left between them. CDR1 SGHTA and CDR2 FQGNSA come from the germline V gene. The length of the CDR3 is 14 residues. The CDR3 sequence: CASSTPRGQYGYTF. The CDR3 bases are TGTGCCAGCAGCACTCCGCGGGGGCAATATGGCTACACCTTC.

Only a few counts were recorded for this clonotype. The chain combines TRBV28 with TRBJ2-2, with 7 bases aligning to TRBD2. The CDR3 covers 15 residues. Trimming cost V 4 bases and J 4 bases; bases outside gene matches: 6. Germline assignment: CDR1 MDHEN and CDR2 SYDVKM. CDR3 residues: CASSSSGLGTGELFF. The CDR3 bases are TGTGCCAGCAGTTCTAGCGGCCTGGGCACCGGGGAGCTGTTTTTT. Filled out from reference TRBV28 and TRBJ2-2, the complete variable domain reads DVKVTQSSRYLVKRTGEKVFLECVQDMDHENMFWYRQDPGLGLRLIYFSYDVKMKEKGDIPEGYSVSREKKERFSLILESASTNQTSMYLCASSSSGLGTGELFFGEGSRLTVL.

This clonotype was seen a few times. V and J are TRBV19 and TRBJ1-5; D is uncertain. V was clipped by 5 bases and J by 4 bases, with 15 bases between them. The CDR3 runs 15 residues. Germline values: CDR1 LNHDA, CDR2 SQIVND (reference sequence). The CDR3 DNA reads TGTGCCAGTAGTTATGAGGGAACCGGAAATCAGCCCCAGCATTTT. Translating gives CASSYEGTGNQPQHF.

V and J are TRBV6-2 or TRBV6-3 and TRBJ2-2; D gene uncertain. Germline V CDR1 and CDR2: MNHEY, SVGEGT. The CDR3 loop spans 11 amino acids. V was clipped by 6 bases and J by 2 bases, with 1 base between them. The CDR3 region is CASSNTGELFF. In DNA form, the CDR3 reads TGTGCCAGCAGCAACACCGGGGAGCTGTTTTTT.

This clonotype was observed a few times. The chain combines TRBV4-1 with TRBJ2-5, with D perhaps TRBD2 (6 bases). The germline V gene has CDR1 MGHRA and CDR2 YSYEKL. CDR3 length equals 13 residues. Trimming took 4 bases from V and 4 from J, leaving 10 bases between them. Here the CDR3 reads CASSRNGGETQYF. CDR3 sequence (DNA): TGCGCCAGCAGCCGAAACGGGGGAGAGACCCAGTACTTC.

This clonotype showed up many times. This chain uses TRBV7-2 with TRBJ1-2; a weak D match, TRBD1 (6 bases). Germline CDR1 and CDR2: SGHTA and FQGNSA. This CDR3 is 15 amino acids long. Deletions cut 4 bases from V and 6 bases from J, with 18 bases between. CDR3 protein: CASSYYRVNSDGYTF. The CDR3 region has the DNA TGTGCCAGCAGCTACTACAGGGTTAATTCGGATGGCTACACCTTC. The variable domain in full, completed from reference TRBV7-2 and TRBJ1-2, reads GAGVSQSPSNKVTEKGKDVELRCDPISGHTALYWYRQSLGQGLEFLIYFQGNSAPDKSGLPSDRFSAERTGGSVSTLTIQRTQQEDSAVYLCASSYYRVNSDGYTFGSGTRLTVV.

The chain recombines TRBV19 with TRBJ2-1; D not resolved. CDR3 length: 18 amino acids. Per the germline V gene, CDR1 is LNHDA and CDR2 is SQIVND (reference sequence). The ends were cut back, 4 bases at V and 2 bases at J, with 21 bases in the middle. CDR3 sequence (DNA): TGTGCCAGTAGTACCGACCTGGGCGGCCGGATCGCCTACAATGAGCAGTTCTTC. As protein: CASSTDLGGRIAYNEQFF. The full variable domain, rest sourced from reference TRBV19 and TRBJ2-1, is DGGITQSPKYLFRKEGQNVTLSCEQNLNHDAMYWYRQDPGQGLRLIYYSQIVNDFQKGDIAEGYSVSREKKESFPLTVTSAQKNPTAFYLCASSTDLGGRIAYNEQFFGPGTRLTVL.

J is TRBJ1-1 and V is TRBV24-1; maybe TRBD1 (5 bases). CDR3 length equals 13 residues. V lost 1 base to trimming and J lost 9 bases, with 11 bases between them. Germline CDR1 is KGHDR and CDR2 is SFDVKD. The CDR3 nucleotides read TGTGCCACCAGTGATTTTAGGGGCGGTCAAGCTTTCTTT. It specifies CATSDFRGGQAFF.

This clonotype appeared a few times. The V gene is TRBV7-2, the J gene TRBJ2-5, with TRBD2 as a possible D gene (6 bases). Germline V CDR1 and CDR2: SGHTA, FQGNSA. CDR3 length equals 15 residues. Trimming pared 5 bases from V and 5 bases from J, leaving 18 bases between. Here the CDR3 reads CASSPEVGSGETQYF. CDR3 nucleotides: TGTGCCAGCAGCCCAGAAGTCGGGAGCGGGGAGACCCAGTACTTC.